What follows are 18 T cell receptor beta chains derived from one specimen sequenced in a study of blood T cell repertoires in COVID-19. Assay used: immunoSEQ multiplex PCR; TCRdb lists only in-frame clones, some missing. The table has more than 110,000 clones, over 65% seen once. Sequencing used PBMCs or T cells enriched from blood (not recorded which). The origin of the receptors is a woman aged 45-65 years who had recovered from COVID-19.

The V and J genes are TRBV3-1 (or the pseudogene TRBV3-2) and TRBJ2-7, with D possibly being TRBD1 (7 bases). V was cut by 3 bases and J by 7 bases, with 10 bases left in between. The CDR3 is made up of 12 amino acids. The germline V gene has CDR1 LGHDT and CDR2 YNNKEL (reference sequence). The chain's CDR3 is CASSQTGREQYF. The CDR3 region has the DNA TGTGCCAGCAGCCAGACAGGGAGGGAGCAGTACTTC.

This clone was observed once. This chain joins TRBV19 and TRBJ1-2; D perhaps matches TRBD1 (6 bases). CDR1 LNHDA and CDR2 SQIVND come from the germline V gene (reference sequence). CDR3 length: 13 residues. V was trimmed by 6 bases and J by 1 base, leaving 9 bases between them. The CDR3 sequence: CASRRTDNYGYTF. In DNA form, the CDR3 reads TGTGCCAGTAGGAGGACAGATAACTATGGCTACACCTTC.

The chain joins TRBV5-1 to TRBJ1-2; tentative D call: TRBD1 (6 bases). With 7 bases removed from V and 2 bases from J, the gap between germline ends came to 9 bases. The V gene's germline CDR1 is SGHRS and CDR2 YFSETQ. The CDR3 has 12 amino acids. CDR3 DNA: TGCGCCAGCTCCGACAGGAACTATGGCTACACCTTC. Translated, it gives CASSDRNYGYTF. The entire variable domain, with the rest obtained from reference TRBV5-1 and TRBJ1-2, is as follows: KAGVTQTPRYLIKTRGQQVTLSCSPISGHRSVSWYQQTPGQGLQFLFEYFSETQRNKGNFPGRFSGRQFSNSRSEMNVSTLELGDSALYLCASSDRNYGYTFGSGTRLTVV.

The chain joins TRBV18 to TRBJ1-1; no definite D call. With 2 bases removed from V and 1 base from J, the gap between germline ends came to 11 bases. The germline CDR1 and CDR2 sequences are KGHSH and LQKENI. The CDR3 has 15 amino acids. CDR3 residues: CASSPYPGSNTEAFF. In DNA, the CDR3 is TGTGCCAGCTCACCATACCCAGGCTCGAACACTGAAGCTTTCTTT.

This clone occurred once. The gene calls are TRBV11-3 and TRBJ2-1; D unresolved. The CDR3 sequence is 14 residues long. The V and J ends lost 5 bases and 3 bases respectively, with 11 bases between them. Germline V gene data show CDR1 as SGHNT and CDR2 as YENEEA. CDR3 loop: CASSPRGLYNEQFF. The CDR3 DNA is TGTGCCAGCAGCCCTAGAGGCCTCTACAATGAGCAGTTCTTC.

This chain uses TRBV10-3 with TRBJ2-1; TRBD1 agrees at 11 bases. In germline, CDR1 is ENHRY, CDR2 SYGVKD. This CDR3 is 14 amino acids long. Germline trimming cut 7 bases from V and 5 bases from J; bases unmatched to any gene: 4. The CDR3, as DNA: TGTGCCATCAAGGGACAGGGGGATGACAATGAGCAGTTCTTC. Encoded protein: CAIKGQGDDNEQFF.

The chain combines TRBV11-2 with TRBJ2-5, with 10 nucleotides matching TRBD2. J gave up 6 bases and V 5 bases, and 9 bases lay outside the gene matches. CDR3 length: 15 amino acids. Per germline, CDR1 SGHAT and CDR2 FQNNGV. CDR3 coding DNA: TGTGCCAGCAGCCTAGGGACTAGCGTGGATCAGACCCAGTACTTC. Protein: CASSLGTSVDQTQYF.

This clone was detected only once. The J gene is TRBJ1-2, the V gene TRBV30, with a possible D match to TRBD1 (5 bases). Trimming took off 1 base at V and 8 bases at J, with 14 bases between the two ends. The CDR3 has 13 amino acids. Germline V gene data show CDR1 as GTSNPN and CDR2 as SVGIG (reference sequence). The DNA of the CDR3 is TGTGCCTGGAGTGGGGCCAGGGTCAGCGGCTACACCTTC. Its translation: CAWSGARVSGYTF.

Here the CDR3 reads CASSARGYTF. In DNA, the CDR3 is TGTGCCAGCAGTGCGCGGGGCTACACCTTC. The rearrangement links TRBV2 to TRBJ1-2, with D unresolved. The CDR3 is 10 amino acids. V lost 4 bases and J 8 bases, leaving 5 bases between the germline ends. CDR1 is SNHLY, CDR2 FYNNEI, per germline.

The chain recombines TRBV11-2 with TRBJ2-5; TRBD2 agrees at 14 bases. V dropped 5 bases and J dropped 0; count of bases not matched to a gene: 5. Germline V gene data show CDR1 as SGHAT and CDR2 as FQNNGV. The CDR3 is 17 residues long. Here the CDR3 reads CASSEPGLAGDQETQYF. CDR3 DNA sequence: TGTGCCAGCAGCGAACCGGGACTAGCGGGGGACCAAGAGACCCAGTACTTC.

The chain combines TRBV11-1 with TRBJ2-7; TRBD1 matches 9 bases. This CDR3 region has 15 residues. The junction had 4 bases not matched to a gene; V was cut back by 4 bases and J by 0 bases. Germline values: CDR1 SGHAT, CDR2 FQDESV (reference sequence). Here the CDR3 DNA reads TGTGCCAGCAGCTCCGGGACAGGGACCTCCTACGAGCAGTACTTC. Translation gives CASSSGTGTSYEQYF.

Regarding this clone: The same CDR3 is also encoded by other DNA sequences in this sample. The chain employs TRBV29-1 and TRBJ2-7; D is perhaps TRBD1 (6 bases). CDR1 is SQVTM and CDR2 is ANQGSEA in the germline V gene. Trimming left V 6 bases short and J 1 base short, with 10 bases between. This CDR3 is 12 amino acids long. CDR3 residues: CSVEDSSYEQYF. The CDR3 region has the DNA TGCAGCGTAGAGGACAGTTCCTACGAGCAGTACTTC.

CDR3 in amino acids: CASSLGTGRSYEQYF. The CDR3 bases are TGTGCCAGCAGCCTTGGGACAGGGCGGTCCTACGAGCAGTACTTC. The V call is TRBV27, the J call TRBJ2-7, with TRBD1 identical over 9 bases. Trimming removed 6 bases from V and 1 base from J; junction bases left unmatched: 7. Germline V gene sequence: CDR1 MNHEY, CDR2 SMNVEV (reference sequence). The CDR3 consists of 15 residues.

This chain uses TRBV10-3 with TRBJ2-5, with 8 bases fitting TRBD1. CDR3 size: 15 residues. V was clipped by 9 bases and J by 2 bases; unmatched bases: 11. CDR1 and CDR2 (germline): ENHRY, SYGVKD. CDR3 in DNA: TGTGCCATAGGATCTCCAGGGGACAGGCAAGAGACCCAGTACTTC. Its protein is CAIGSPGDRQETQYF.

The V gene is TRBV5-4, the J gene TRBJ2-5; D ambiguous. V dropped 4 bases and J dropped 1 base, with 11 bases sitting between them. Germline V gene data show CDR1 as SGHNT and CDR2 as YYREEE (reference sequence). CDR3 length: 14 residues. In nucleotides, the CDR3 is TGTGCCAGCAGCGGTGGTGGCACCCAAGAGACCCAGTACTTC. Translated, it gives CASSGGGTQETQYF.

This sequence joins TRBV5-1 and TRBJ2-3; TRBD2 might be the D (5 bases). The V gene's germline CDR1 is SGHRS and CDR2 YFSETQ. The CDR3 sequence is 13 residues long. V was shortened by 4 bases and J by 5 bases, with 11 bases between the two germline ends. CDR3 sequence (DNA): TGCGCCAGCAGCCATGAGGGTCAAGATACGCAGTATTTT. This translates into CASSHEGQDTQYF.

This chain links TRBV28 with TRBJ2-7, with unresolved D. Germline-derived CDR1 and CDR2 are MDHEN and SYDVKM. This CDR3 has 16 amino acids. V dropped 8 bases and J dropped 0 bases, with 20 bases sitting between them. The CDR3 DNA follows: TGTGCCAGCGCTACCTACCCCAGTCAGGCCTCCTACGAGCAGTACGTC. Amino acid sequence: CASATYPSQASYEQYV.

Here the CDR3 reads CASSPDPGETQYF. DNA for the CDR3: TGTGCCAGCAGCCCCGACCCGGGGGAGACCCAGTACTTC. The gene calls are TRBV7-3 and TRBJ2-5, with D tentatively TRBD2 (5 bases). V lost 5 bases to trimming and J lost 5 bases, with 12 bases between them. The CDR3 is 13 amino acids. From germline, CDR1 is SGHTA and CDR2 FQGTGA.